These T cell receptor beta chains were read from a single sample in a study of OX40 agonist ivuxolimab in advanced cancers. TCRdb's table, derived via immunoSEQ multiplex PCR, lists solely in-frame clones and lacks some. The data show 56,000 or so clones, around four fifths seen once. The source was CD4+ or CD8+ T cells sorted from blood, collected in a trial of the OX40 agonist ivuxolimab. All receptors derive from an adult with an advanced solid tumor such as melanoma, head and neck, liver or kidney cancer. Both conserved end residues are part of each CDR3. A D gene is named only where the DNA matches it firmly. For some rows the clone size is stated as once, few or many, or as a class when expanded; others skip it.

D: TRBD2
V: TRBV7-2
J: TRBJ2-3
size: -
CDR3: CASSLVGGGTTDTQYF
DNA: TGTGCCAGCAGCTTAGTCGGCGGGGGAACCACAGATACGCAGTATTTT

D: -
V: TRBV7-9
J: TRBJ1-4
size: -
CDR3: CASSLSGGTNEKLFF
DNA: TGTGCCAGCAGCTTGAGTGGGGGGACTAATGAAAAACTGTTTTTT

D: TRBD1
V: TRBV18
J: TRBJ1-3
size: -
CDR3: CASSPGTGDHGNTIYF
DNA: TGTGCCAGCTCACCAGGAACAGGGGATCATGGAAACACCATATATTTT

D: -
V: TRBV7-2
J: TRBJ1-2
size: -
CDR3: CASSQTGGVGAYTF
DNA: TGTGCCAGCAGCCAAACAGGAGGAGTAGGGGCCTACACCTTC

D: -
V: TRBV5-6
J: TRBJ1-6
size: few
CDR3: CASSVRSFSSPLHF
DNA: TGTGCCAGCAGCGTCAGGTCCTTTAGTTCACCCCTCCACTTT

D: -
V: TRBV30
J: TRBJ1-2
size: -
CDR3: CACSADGVYGYTF
DNA: TGTGCCTGCTCAGCGGACGGAGTATATGGCTACACCTTC

D: -
V: TRBV9
J: TRBJ1-1
size: -
CDR3: CASSVGAQGSAAFF
DNA: TGTGCCAGCAGCGTAGGCGCTCAGGGGAGTGCAGCTTTCTTT

D: -
V: TRBV7-2
J: TRBJ2-5
size: -
CDR3: CASSLVDLETQYF
DNA: TGTGCCAGCAGCTTAGTGGACTTAGAGACCCAGTACTTC

D: TRBD1
V: TRBV18
J: TRBJ2-3
size: -
CDR3: CASSPGQGRTDTQYF
DNA: TGTGCCAGCTCACCGGGACAGGGAAGGACAGATACGCAGTATTTT

D: TRBD1
V: TRBV28
J: TRBJ1-2
size: -
CDR3: CASSRQGFGYGYTF
DNA: TGTGCCAGCAGCCGACAGGGCTTCGGGTATGGCTACACCTTC

D: TRBD2
V: TRBV19
J: TRBJ2-4
size: -
CDR3: CASLAARGGKNIQYF
DNA: TGTGCCAGTCTTGCGGCGCGGGGGGGCAAAAACATTCAGTACTTC

D: -
V: TRBV11-3
J: TRBJ2-7
size: -
CDR3: CASSYYYEQYF
DNA: TGTGCCAGCAGCTATTACTACGAGCAGTACTTC

D: -
V: TRBV4-1
J: TRBJ1-1
size: few
CDR3: CASSRPGTRGTEAFF
DNA: TGCGCCAGCAGCCGCCCCGGGACGCGGGGGACTGAAGCTTTCTTT

D: -
V: TRBV7-3
J: TRBJ2-1
size: -
CDR3: CASSLSSTGNEQFF
DNA: TGTGCCAGCAGCTTATCGTCCACCGGGAATGAGCAGTTCTTC

D: TRBD2
V: TRBV2
J: TRBJ2-3
size: once
CDR3: CASSELAGGTDTQYF
DNA: TGTGCCAGCAGTGAACTAGCGGGGGGCACAGATACGCAGTATTTT

D: TRBD1
V: TRBV7-8
J: TRBJ1-4
size: -
CDR3: CASSLRTGGTTNEKLFF
DNA: TGTGCCAGCAGCCTCCGGACAGGGGGGACAACTAATGAAAAACTGTTTTTT

D: -
V: TRBV27
J: TRBJ2-5
size: -
CDR3: CASSLGPYETQYF
DNA: TGTGCCAGCAGTTTAGGGCCATACGAGACCCAGTACTTC

D: TRBD2
V: TRBV10-3
J: TRBJ2-1
size: -
CDR3: CAISTGTSGERQYNEQFF
DNA: TGTGCCATCAGTACCGGGACTAGCGGGGAAAGACAATACAATGAGCAGTTCTTC

D: -
V: TRBV27
J: TRBJ2-3
size: -
CDR3: CASRSGEGRTDTQYF
DNA: TGTGCCAGCAGGTCCGGAGAGGGGCGGACAGATACGCAGTATTTT

D: TRBD2
V: TRBV7-3
J: TRBJ2-1
size: -
CDR3: CASSLRLAAYNEQFF
DNA: TGTGCCAGCAGCTTACGCCTAGCGGCCTACAATGAGCAGTTCTTC

D: TRBD1
V: TRBV7-9
J: TRBJ1-1
size: -
CDR3: CASSRGTGGDTEAFF
DNA: TGTGCCAGCAGCCGCGGGACAGGGGGTGACACTGAAGCTTTCTTT

D: TRBD1
V: TRBV11-3
J: TRBJ2-2
size: few
CDR3: CASSRTGEAGELFF
DNA: TGTGCCAGCAGTCGGACAGGGGAGGCCGGGGAGCTGTTTTTT

D: -
V: TRBV28
J: TRBJ1-2
size: once
CDR3: CASSPLPFIYTF
DNA: TGTGCCAGCAGTCCCCTCCCCTTCATCTACACCTTC